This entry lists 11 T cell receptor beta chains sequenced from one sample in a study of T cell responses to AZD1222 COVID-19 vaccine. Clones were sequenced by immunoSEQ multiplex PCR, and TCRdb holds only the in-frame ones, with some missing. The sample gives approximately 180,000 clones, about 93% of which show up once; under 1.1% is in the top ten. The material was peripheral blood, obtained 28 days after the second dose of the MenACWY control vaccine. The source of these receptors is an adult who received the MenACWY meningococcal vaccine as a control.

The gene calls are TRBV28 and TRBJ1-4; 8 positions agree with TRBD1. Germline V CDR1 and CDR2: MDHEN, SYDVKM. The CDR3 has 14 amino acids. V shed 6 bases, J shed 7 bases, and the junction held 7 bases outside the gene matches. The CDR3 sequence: CASRPQGALEKLFF. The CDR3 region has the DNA TGTGCCAGCAGGCCTCAGGGGGCGCTTGAAAAACTGTTTTTT.

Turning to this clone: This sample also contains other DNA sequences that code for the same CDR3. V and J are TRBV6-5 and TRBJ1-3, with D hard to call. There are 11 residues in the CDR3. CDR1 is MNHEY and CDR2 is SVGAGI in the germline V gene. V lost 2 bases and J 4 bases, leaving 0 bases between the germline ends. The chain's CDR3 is CASSYGNTIYF. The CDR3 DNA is TGTGCCAGCAGTTACGGAAACACCATATATTTT.

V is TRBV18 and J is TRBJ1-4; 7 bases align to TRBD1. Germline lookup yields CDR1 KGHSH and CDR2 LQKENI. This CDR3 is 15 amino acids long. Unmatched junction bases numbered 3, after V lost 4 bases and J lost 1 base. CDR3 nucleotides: TGTGCCAGCTCACTACAGGGGCAAACTAATGAAAAACTGTTTTTT. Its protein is CASSLQGQTNEKLFF. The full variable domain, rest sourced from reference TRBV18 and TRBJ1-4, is NAGVMQNPRHLVRRRGQEARLRCSPMKGHSHVYWYRQLPEEGLKFMVYLQKENIIDESGMPKERFSAEFPKEGPSILRIQQVVRGDSAAYFCASSLQGQTNEKLFFGSGTQLSVL.

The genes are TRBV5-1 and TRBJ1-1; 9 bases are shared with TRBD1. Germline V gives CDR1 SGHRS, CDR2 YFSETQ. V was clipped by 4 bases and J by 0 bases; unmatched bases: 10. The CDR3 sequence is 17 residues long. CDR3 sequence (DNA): TGCGCCAGCAGCCCGGGCGGGACAGGGCGACTGAACACTGAAGCTTTCTTT. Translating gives CASSPGGTGRLNTEAFF.

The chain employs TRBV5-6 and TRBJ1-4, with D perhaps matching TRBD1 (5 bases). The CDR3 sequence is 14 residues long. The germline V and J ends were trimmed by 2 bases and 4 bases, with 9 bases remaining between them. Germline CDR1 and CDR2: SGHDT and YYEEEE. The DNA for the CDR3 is TGTGCCAGCAGCTTACGACAGATTAATGAAAAACTGTTTTTT. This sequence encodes CASSLRQINEKLFF.

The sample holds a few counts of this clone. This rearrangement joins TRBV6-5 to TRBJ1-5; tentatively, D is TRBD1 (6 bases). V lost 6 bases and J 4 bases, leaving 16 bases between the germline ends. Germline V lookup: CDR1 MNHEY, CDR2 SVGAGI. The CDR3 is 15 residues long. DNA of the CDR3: TGTGCCAGCAGGCCCCCGGGACACTCTAATCAGCCCCAGCATTTT. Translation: CASRPPGHSNQPQHF.

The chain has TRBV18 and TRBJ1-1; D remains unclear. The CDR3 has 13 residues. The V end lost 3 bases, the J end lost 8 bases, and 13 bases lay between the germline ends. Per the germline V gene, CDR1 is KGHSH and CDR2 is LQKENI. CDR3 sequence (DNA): TGTGCCAGCTCACCCCGGGAGCGAATGGAAGCTTTCTTT. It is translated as CASSPRERMEAFF.

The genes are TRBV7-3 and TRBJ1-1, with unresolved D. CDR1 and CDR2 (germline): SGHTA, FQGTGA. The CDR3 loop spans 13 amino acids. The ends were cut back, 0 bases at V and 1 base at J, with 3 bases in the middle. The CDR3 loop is CASSLTPNTEAFF. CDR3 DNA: TGTGCCAGCAGCTTAACGCCGAACACTGAAGCTTTCTTT.

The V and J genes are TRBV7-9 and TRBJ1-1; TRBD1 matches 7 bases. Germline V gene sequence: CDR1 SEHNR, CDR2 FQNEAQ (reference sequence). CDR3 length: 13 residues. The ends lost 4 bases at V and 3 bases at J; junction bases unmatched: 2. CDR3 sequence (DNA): TGTGCCAGCAGCTCACAGGGGTACACTGAAGCTTTCTTT. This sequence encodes CASSSQGYTEAFF.

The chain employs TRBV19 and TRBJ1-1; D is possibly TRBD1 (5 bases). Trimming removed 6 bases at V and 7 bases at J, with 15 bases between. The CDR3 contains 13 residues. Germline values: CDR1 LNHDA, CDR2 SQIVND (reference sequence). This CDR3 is CASRAARANEAFF. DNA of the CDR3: TGTGCCAGTAGGGCGGCCAGGGCGAATGAAGCTTTCTTT. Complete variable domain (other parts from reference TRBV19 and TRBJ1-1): DGGITQSPKYLFRKEGQNVTLSCEQNLNHDAMYWYRQDPGQGLRLIYYSQIVNDFQKGDIAEGYSVSREKKESFPLTVTSAQKNPTAFYLCASRAARANEAFFGQGTRLTVV.

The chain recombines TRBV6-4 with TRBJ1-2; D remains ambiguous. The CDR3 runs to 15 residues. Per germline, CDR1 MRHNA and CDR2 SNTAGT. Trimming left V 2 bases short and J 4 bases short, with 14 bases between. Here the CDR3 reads CASSDASRWGYGYTF. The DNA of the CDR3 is TGTGCCAGCAGTGACGCCAGCCGCTGGGGCTATGGCTACACCTTC.